The rows below give T cell receptor beta chains drawn from one sample of a study of T cells in Graves' hyperthyroidism and ophthalmopathy. TCRdb re-called the multiplex PCR reads through MiXCR, storing one row per CDR3 protein. The repertoire includes 550,000 to 650,000 distinct CDR3 sequences, 13% to 15% of them detected once, and more than 11% sits in the top ten. The sample comprised blood. Receptors were obtained from a woman aged 40-49 years with Graves' hyperthyroidism. The CDR3 runs from the conserved cysteine through the conserved F or W. The D gene is left open where the match is weak. Not every row has a clone size; where given, it reads once, few, many or a size class.

j_gene	abundance	d_gene	v_gene	CDR3aa	CDR3nt
TRBJ1-3	.	.	TRBV6-1	CASSEAIPGNTIYF	TGTGCCAGCAGTGAAGCAATTCCTGGAAACACCATATATTTT
TRBJ2-5	.	TRBD1	TRBV5-1	CASSSVGTGVQETQYF	TGCGCCAGCAGCTCTGTCGGGACAGGGGTACAAGAGACCCAGTACTTC
TRBJ1-1	many	.	TRBV28	CASSLLGLANTEAFF	TGTGCCAGCAGTTTATTGGGACTGGCGAACACTGAAGCTTTCTTT
TRBJ2-1	many	.	TRBV11-2	CASSPKYVSSYNEQFF	TGTGCCAGCAGCCCCAAGTACGTTAGCTCCTACAATGAGCAGTTCTTC
TRBJ1-1	many	.	TRBV12-3/TRBV12-4	CASGEWREAFF	TGTGCCAGCGGGGAGTGGAGGGAAGCTTTCTTT
TRBJ1-1	many	.	TRBV11-1	CASSLVLQGTEAFF	TGTGCCAGCAGCTTAGTACTGCAAGGAACTGAAGCTTTCTTT
TRBJ2-2	many	.	TRBV20-1	CSARSSQGPGELFF	TGCAGTGCTAGGTCAAGCCAGGGACCCGGGGAGCTGTTTTTT
TRBJ2-3	.	.	TRBV15	CATSRPQGFTDTQYF	TGTGCCACCAGCAGACCGCAGGGGTTCACAGATACGCAGTATTTT
TRBJ2-7	many	TRBD1	TRBV7-2	CASSPGQASSYEQYF	TGTGCCAGCAGCCCGGGACAGGCCAGCTCCTACGAGCAGTACTTC
TRBJ1-4	.	TRBD1	TRBV5-6	CASSLGQGKATNEKLFF	TGTGCCAGCAGCCTGGGACAGGGTAAAGCAACTAATGAAAAACTGTTTTTT
TRBJ2-2	few	.	TRBV9	CASSVDPGVNTGELFF	TGTGCCAGCAGCGTAGATCCCGGAGTTAACACCGGGGAGCTGTTTTTT
TRBJ1-1	many	.	TRBV6-1	CASSEHNDSEAFF	TGTGCCAGCAGTGAACACAACGACAGCGAAGCTTTCTTT
TRBJ1-4	many	.	TRBV20-1	CSAGGGQREKLFF	TGCAGTGCCGGCGGGGGGCAGAGGGAGAAACTGTTTTTT
TRBJ1-1	many	.	TRBV28	CASSLNGAYTEAFF	TGTGCCAGCAGTTTAAATGGGGCCTACACTGAAGCTTTCTTT
TRBJ1-2	.	.	TRBV7-8	CASSLFGFDSVYGCTF	TGTGCCAGCAGCTTATTTGGATTTGACAGCGTCTATGGCTGCACCTTC
TRBJ2-2	many	.	TRBV28	CASSIPGQGSTGELFF	TGTGCCAGCAGTATCCCCGGCCAGGGGTCCACCGGGGAGCTGTTTTTT
TRBJ1-1	many	TRBD1	TRBV2	CASRPRGGTGGDNTEAFF	TGTGCCAGCAGGCCCAGGGGCGGGACAGGGGGCGACAACACTGAAGCTTTCTTT
TRBJ1-1	.	TRBD1	TRBV6-1	CASRLLAGGPNTEAFF	TGTGCCAGCAGGCTGCTTGCAGGGGGACCGAACACTGAAGCTTTCTTT
TRBJ2-4	many	.	TRBV18	CASSPPGASSPKNIQYF	TGTGCCAGCTCCCCCCCAGGCGCGAGTTCGCCCAAAAACATTCAGTACTTC
TRBJ1-2	.	TRBD1	TRBV19	CASSIDGQVGYTF	TGTGCCAGTAGTATAGATGGACAGGTCGGCTACACCTTC
TRBJ2-1	many	TRBD2	TRBV7-9	CATPGLGNNEQFF	TGTGCCACTCCGGGACTAGGGAACAATGAGCAGTTCTTC
TRBJ2-3	many	TRBD2	TRBV5-1	CASSPSSGRLTDTQYF	TGCGCCAGCAGTCCCTCTAGCGGGAGGTTGACAGATACGCAGTATTTT
TRBJ2-7	many	.	TRBV11-1	CASSSSPGYEQYF	TGTGCCAGCAGCTCATCCCCCGGATACGAGCAGTACTTC
TRBJ1-1	few	TRBD1	TRBV20-1	CSATSGTGGLLDTEAFF	TGCAGTGCAACCTCCGGGACAGGGGGCTTATTGGACACTGAAGCTTTCTTT
TRBJ2-7	many	TRBD2	TRBV28	CASSFGLASYEQYF	TGTGCCAGCAGTTTCGGACTAGCTTCCTACGAGCAGTACTTC